This TCR beta chain was profiled in a study of T cells in Graves' hyperthyroidism and ophthalmopathy. Whole-study findings and limits: A model of 13 V-J features distinguished ophthalmopathy from stable hyperthyroidism. Blood samples included most of the expanded thyroid clonotypes exceeding 0.001.

Amplified TCR beta CDR3 regions came from RNA transcripts. HTBI primers were used for first-round RT-PCR of the TCR CDR3. Each CDR3 protein gets one entry after TCRdb re-called the multiplex PCR reads with MiXCR. The sample lists 400,000 to 500,000 distinct CDR3 sequences; around 15% were seen once. Uncontrolled infection, other autoimmune disease, pregnancy or lactation barred patients from enrollment. Germline V gene lookup returns CDR1 SQVTM and CDR2 ANQGSEA. CDR3 size: 14 residues. The V segment lost 6 bases and the J segment 0 bases; nucleotides outside the gene matches: 3. This clonotype has just a few counts. What it binds is unknown.

This sequence joins TRBV29-1 and TRBJ1-2; 11 positions agree with TRBD1. The clonotype comes from a man aged 18 to 35 with Graves' ophthalmopathy. Sequencing input: blood. DNA of the CDR3: TGCAGCGTCCCGGGACAGGGGGCTAACTATGGCTACACCTTC. This codes for CSVPGQGANYGYTF.